This TCR beta chain was captured by sequencing in a study of molecular identifiers for immune sequencing clone quantification. This clonotype has at least ten counts. It was from around 18,000 to 910,000 sorted cells, with 10%, 30% or 50% RNA, that naive CD8 libraries came. A CD8+CD4-CCR7+CD45RA+ phenotype served as the sorting definition for naive CD8 T cells. Trimming removed 4 bases at V and 2 bases at J, with 16 bases between. The CDR3 consists of 16 residues. Germline CDR1 is SGHAT and CDR2 is FQNNGV. Listed TCR primers, together with previously described methods, were used for the bulk TCR libraries. TCRdb independently ran MiXCR on the PCR reads; one entry per CDR3 protein. The profile shows 85,000 to 95,000 distinct CDR3 sequences, 15% to 20% of them singletons.

The sequenced sample consisted of naive CD8+ T cells from blood, with Jurkat cell RNA spiked in. Regarding subset: FACS-sorted CD8+CD4-CCR7+CD45RA+ naive T cells. The chain uses TRBV11-2 and TRBJ2-3; D possibly corresponds to TRBD2 (5 bases). This receptor was obtained from a human donor in good health. Some libraries in this study had Jurkat cell RNA spiked in. The CDR3: CASSSLAPRNTDTQYF. The CDR3 DNA sequence: TGTGCCAGCAGCTCATTAGCGCCGAGAAACACAGATACGCAGTATTTT.